This TCR beta chain comes out of a study of blood T cell repertoires in COVID-19. The table lists this clone with a count of one. Sequencing used immunoSEQ multiplex PCR; TCRdb keeps in-frame clones, though not all of them. The top ten clones hold 1.6% of a sample with 200,000 to 250,000 clones, approximately 86% of them seen once. The junction had 9 bases not matched to a gene; V was cut back by 0 bases and J by 15 bases. The CDR3 runs to 14 residues. Germline CDR1 is LGHDT and CDR2 is YNNKEL (reference sequence). This TCR came from a woman aged 50 to 60 who had recovered from COVID-19. J is TRBJ2-1 and V is TRBV3-1 (or the pseudogene TRBV3-2); TRBD2 matches at 9 bases. Material for sequencing was PBMCs or T cells enriched from blood (not recorded which). As DNA, the CDR3 is TGTGCCAGCAGCCAAGATACGTGGCAGCGGGAGGTGTTCTTC. This gives the protein CASSQDTWQREVFF.